This T cell receptor (beta chain) stems from a study of regulatory T cells in long-lasting Graves disease. This clonotype was detected ten times or more. Time point described: newly diagnosed GD, antithyroid drugs for less than 3 months. The TCR library used RNA extracted from PBMCs. The ends were cut back, 0 bases at V and 0 bases at J, with 18 bases in the middle. CDR1 and CDR2 (germline): MNHEY, SMNVEV (reference sequence). The CDR3 spans 18 residues. According to the study, TCR beta libraries were built with iRepertoire HTBI primers and CDR3-region Arm-PCR. MiXCR, applied by TCRdb to the multiplex PCR reads, yields one record per CDR3 protein. The repertoire consists of 350,000 to 500,000 distinct CDR3 sequences, with 13% to 15% occurring once and the leading ten covering around a sixth. This sample also belongs to another study, concerning T cells in Graves' hyperthyroidism and ophthalmopathy. Turning to that study: Ophthalmopathy, as predicted by the model, came a median approximately 5.9 months after the prediction.

The material was peripheral blood mononuclear cells (PBMCs), obtained at new diagnosis, from a patient treated with antithyroid drugs. The chain links TRBV27 to TRBJ2-7; D perhaps matches TRBD1 (5 bases). The receptor comes from a woman aged 45 to 65 with Graves disease. The CDR3 sequence is CASSLSPLWQGNSYEQYF. The CDR3 region has the DNA TGTGCCAGCAGTTTATCGCCTTTATGGCAGGGAAACTCCTACGAGCAGTACTTC.